This T cell receptor (beta chain) was observed in a study of T-cell memory formation after mild COVID-19. MiXCR, applied by TCRdb to the 5' RACE reads, yields one record per CDR3 protein. Found here are about 140,000 distinct CDR3 sequences, approximately 26% of them singletons; the top ten hold approximately 24%. This CDR3 spans 17 amino acids. Between the trimmed V and J ends, which lost 3 bases and 5 bases, there was a span of 23 bases. CDR1 and CDR2 (germline): SGDLS, YYNGEE. Material for sequencing was PBMCs or a T cell subset sorted from them (not recorded which). This TCR derives from an adult woman who had mild COVID-19 (a few samples of this study predate the infection). Cell type and time point are not known. The rearrangement uses TRBV9 and TRBJ1-2; the D gene is possibly TRBD1 (5 bases). CDR3: CASSGPGRGASVYGYTF. CDR3 nucleotide sequence: TGTGCCAGCAGCGGACCGGGACGGGGAGCCTCGGTTTATGGCTACACCTTC.